This TCR beta chain was recovered during a study of blood T cell repertoires in COVID-19. Libraries were prepared by immunoSEQ multiplex PCR; TCRdb keeps only in-frame clonotypes and omits some of them. In the table there are roughly 130,000 clones, 75% to 90% of which are singletons. Clinical histories supplied by participants themselves formed the basis of cohort assignment. Germline CDR1 and CDR2: SGHNT and YENEEA. This CDR3 has 16 residues. V lost 1 base to trimming and J lost 6 bases, with 16 bases between them. The origin of this receptor is a woman aged 45-65 years who had recovered from COVID-19. This chain uses TRBV11-3 with TRBJ2-4; D is perhaps TRBD2 (6 bases). The specimen sequenced was PBMCs or T cells enriched from blood (not recorded which). The CDR3 protein is CASSLGVGGGRNIQYF. The CDR3 region has the DNA TGTGCCAGCAGCTTAGGCGTTGGGGGAGGCAGAAACATTCAGTACTTC.